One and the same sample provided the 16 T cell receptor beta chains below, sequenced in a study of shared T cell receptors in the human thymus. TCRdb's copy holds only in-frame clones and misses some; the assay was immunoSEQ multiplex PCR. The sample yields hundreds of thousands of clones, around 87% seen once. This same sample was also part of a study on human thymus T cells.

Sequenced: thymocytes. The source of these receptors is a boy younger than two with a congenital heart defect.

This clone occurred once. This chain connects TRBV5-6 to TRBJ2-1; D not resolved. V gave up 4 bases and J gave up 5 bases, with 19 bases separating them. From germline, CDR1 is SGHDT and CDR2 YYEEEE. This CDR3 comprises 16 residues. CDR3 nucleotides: TGTGCCAGCAGCGCCGAGCCCTGTACTGCAAACAATGAGCAGTTCTTC. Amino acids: CASSAEPCTANNEQFF.

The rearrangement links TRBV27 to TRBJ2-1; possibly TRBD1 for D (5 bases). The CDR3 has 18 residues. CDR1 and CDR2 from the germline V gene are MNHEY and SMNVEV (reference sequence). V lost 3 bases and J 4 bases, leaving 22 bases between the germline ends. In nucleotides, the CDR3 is TGTGCCAGCAGTTTTAACAGGTGTAGGGGTGCGTCTTACAATGAGCAGTTCTTC. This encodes CASSFNRCRGASYNEQFF.

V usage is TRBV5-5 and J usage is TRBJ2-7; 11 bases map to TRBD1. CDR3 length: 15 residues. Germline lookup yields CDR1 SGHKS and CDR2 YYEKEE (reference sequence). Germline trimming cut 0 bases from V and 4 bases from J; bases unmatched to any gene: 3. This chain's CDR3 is CASSLEDRGQYEQYF. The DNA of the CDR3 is TGTGCCAGCAGCTTGGAGGACAGGGGGCAGTACGAGCAGTACTTC.

The chain's CDR3 is CASNSTDRDYGYTF. In DNA form, the CDR3 reads TGTGCCAGCAATTCCACAGACAGGGACTATGGCTACACCTTC. The chain couples TRBV7-2 to TRBJ1-2; 7 bases line up with TRBD1. Per germline, CDR1 SGHTA and CDR2 FQGNSA. The CDR3 sequence is 14 residues long. Trimming removed 7 bases from V and 3 bases from J; junction bases left unmatched: 8. The variable domain in full, completed from reference TRBV7-2 and TRBJ1-2, reads GAGVSQSPSNKVTEKGKDVELRCDPISGHTALYWYRQSLGQGLEFLIYFQGNSAPDKSGLPSDRFSAERTGGSVSTLTIQRTQQEDSAVYLCASNSTDRDYGYTFGSGTRLTVV.

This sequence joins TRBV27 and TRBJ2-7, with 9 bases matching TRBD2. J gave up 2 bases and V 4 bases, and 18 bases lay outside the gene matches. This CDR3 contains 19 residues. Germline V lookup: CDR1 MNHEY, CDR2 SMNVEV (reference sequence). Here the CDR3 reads CASSSSPTASGIQPYEQYF. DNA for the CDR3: TGTGCCAGCAGTTCGTCCCCTACGGCTAGCGGGATACAACCCTACGAGCAGTACTTC.

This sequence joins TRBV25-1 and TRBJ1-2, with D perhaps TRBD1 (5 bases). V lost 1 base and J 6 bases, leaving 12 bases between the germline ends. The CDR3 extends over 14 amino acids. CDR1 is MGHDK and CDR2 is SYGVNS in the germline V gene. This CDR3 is CASSESGRHNGYTF. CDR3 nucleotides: TGTGCCAGCAGTGAATCAGGGCGGCATAATGGCTACACCTTC.

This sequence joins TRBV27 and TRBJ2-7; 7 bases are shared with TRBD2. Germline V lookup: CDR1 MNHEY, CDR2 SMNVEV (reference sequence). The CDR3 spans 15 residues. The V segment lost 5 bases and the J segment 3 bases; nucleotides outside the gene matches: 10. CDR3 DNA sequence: TGTGCCAGCAGTAGCCTTTGGGGCGGGGGCTACGAGCAGTACTTC. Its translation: CASSSLWGGGYEQYF.

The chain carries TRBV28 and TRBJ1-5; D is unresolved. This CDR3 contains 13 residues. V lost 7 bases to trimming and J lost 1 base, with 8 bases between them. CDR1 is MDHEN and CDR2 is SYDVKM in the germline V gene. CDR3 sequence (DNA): TGTGCCAGCACAGACAAAAGCAATCAGCCCCAGCATTTT. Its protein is CASTDKSNQPQHF.

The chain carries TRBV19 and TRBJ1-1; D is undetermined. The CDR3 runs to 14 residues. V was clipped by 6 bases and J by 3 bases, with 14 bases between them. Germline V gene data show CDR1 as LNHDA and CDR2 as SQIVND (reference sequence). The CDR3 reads CASRPFYGHTEAFF. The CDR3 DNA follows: TGTGCCAGTAGGCCTTTTTATGGGCACACTGAAGCTTTCTTT.

In DNA, the CDR3 is TGTGCCAGCCGTGGGCCCGGACAGCAAAGCTCCTACGAGCAGTACTTC. Its protein is CASRGPGQQSSYEQYF. This sequence joins TRBV2 and TRBJ2-7; possible D gene TRBD1, 6 bases. Trimming took 8 bases from V and 0 from J, leaving 20 bases between them. The CDR3 runs to 16 residues. Germline V lookup: CDR1 SNHLY, CDR2 FYNNEI.

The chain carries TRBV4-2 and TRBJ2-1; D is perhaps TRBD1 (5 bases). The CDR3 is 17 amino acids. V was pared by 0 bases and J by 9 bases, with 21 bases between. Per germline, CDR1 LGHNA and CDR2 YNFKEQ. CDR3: CASSQDGAYNPPGEQFF. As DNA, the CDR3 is TGTGCCAGCAGCCAAGATGGGGCATATAACCCCCCGGGTGAGCAGTTCTTC.

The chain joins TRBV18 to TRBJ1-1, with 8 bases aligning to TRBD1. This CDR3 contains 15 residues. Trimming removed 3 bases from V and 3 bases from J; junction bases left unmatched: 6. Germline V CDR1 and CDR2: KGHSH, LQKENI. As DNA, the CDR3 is TGTGCCAGCTCACCCCGGGACAGGTCCGACACTGAAGCTTTCTTT. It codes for CASSPRDRSDTEAFF.

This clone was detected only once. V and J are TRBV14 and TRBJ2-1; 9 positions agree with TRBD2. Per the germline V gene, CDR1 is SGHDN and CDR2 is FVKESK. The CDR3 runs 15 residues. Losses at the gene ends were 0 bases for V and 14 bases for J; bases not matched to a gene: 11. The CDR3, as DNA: TGTGCCAGCAGCCAAGACAGGGGCGGGGGGGCCTCAGAGTTCTTC. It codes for CASSQDRGGGASEFF.

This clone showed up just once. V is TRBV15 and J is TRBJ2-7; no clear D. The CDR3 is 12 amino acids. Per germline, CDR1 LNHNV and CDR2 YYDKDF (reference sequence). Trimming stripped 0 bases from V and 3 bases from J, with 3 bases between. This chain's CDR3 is CATSREYYEQYF. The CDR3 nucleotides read TGTGCCACCAGCAGAGAATACTACGAGCAGTACTTC.

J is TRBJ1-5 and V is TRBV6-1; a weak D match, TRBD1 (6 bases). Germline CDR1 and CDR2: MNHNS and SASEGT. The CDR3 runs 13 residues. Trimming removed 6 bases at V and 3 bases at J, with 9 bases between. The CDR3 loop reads CASRTGSNQPQHF. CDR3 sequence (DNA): TGTGCCAGCAGAACAGGGTCCAATCAGCCCCAGCATTTT.

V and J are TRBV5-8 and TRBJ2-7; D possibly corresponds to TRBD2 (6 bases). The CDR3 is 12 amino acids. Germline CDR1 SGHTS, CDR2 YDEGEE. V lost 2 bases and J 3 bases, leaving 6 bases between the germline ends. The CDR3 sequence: CASSFGGYEQYF. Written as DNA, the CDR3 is TGTGCCAGCAGCTTCGGGGGCTACGAGCAGTACTTC. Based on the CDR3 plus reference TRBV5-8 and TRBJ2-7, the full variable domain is EAGVTQSPTHLIKTRGQQATLRCSPISGHTSVYWYQQALGLGLQFLLWYDEGEERNRGNFPPRFSGRQFPNYSSELNVNALELEDSALYLCASSFGGYEQYFGPGTRLTVT.